A selection of T cell receptor beta chains follows, all from one sample in a study of blood T cell repertoires in COVID-19. The data were produced by immunoSEQ multiplex PCR, yet TCRdb's version contains in-frame clones alone and is incomplete. The sample lists about 480,000 clones, 70% to 90% occurring once. The specimen was peripheral blood. The receptors were gathered from a woman aged 45-59 years with COVID-19, enrolled during active disease. The CDR3 runs from the conserved cysteine through the conserved F or W. The order of the fields is D gene, clone size, V gene, CDR3 length, J gene, CDR3 protein, CDR3 DNA. A D gene is named only where the DNA matches it firmly. Clone size is stated in some rows and not others, as once, few, many or a class when expanded.

D gene: TRBD1; clone size: NA; V gene: TRBV6-5; CDR3 length: 14; J gene: TRBJ1-2; CDR3 protein: CASRTQGARGGYTF; CDR3 DNA: TGTGCCAGCAGGACACAGGGGGCGCGAGGTGGCTACACCTTC
D gene: NA; clone size: NA; V gene: TRBV30; CDR3 length: 14; J gene: TRBJ1-4; CDR3 protein: CAWSFRGGYEKLFF; CDR3 DNA: TGTGCCTGGAGTTTTAGGGGTGGGTACGAAAAACTGTTTTTT
D gene: NA; clone size: NA; V gene: TRBV27; CDR3 length: 15; J gene: TRBJ2-5; CDR3 protein: CASSLRRELVATQYF; CDR3 DNA: TGTGCCAGCAGTTTACGGAGGGAACTAGTTGCGACCCAGTACTTC
D gene: TRBD2; clone size: NA; V gene: TRBV4-1; CDR3 length: 15; J gene: TRBJ2-3; CDR3 protein: CASSQDQTGGLTQYF; CDR3 DNA: TGCGCCAGCAGCCAAGATCAAACGGGGGGATTAACGCAGTATTTT
D gene: NA; clone size: few; V gene: TRBV4-1; CDR3 length: 16; J gene: TRBJ2-3; CDR3 protein: CASSQGARPAADTQYF; CDR3 DNA: TGCGCCAGCAGCCAAGGGGCCCGGCCCGCCGCGGATACGCAGTATTTT
D gene: NA; clone size: NA; V gene: TRBV12-3/TRBV12-4; CDR3 length: 13; J gene: TRBJ2-1; CDR3 protein: CASSFSQGHEQFF; CDR3 DNA: TGTGCCAGCAGTTTTTCACAGGGTCATGAGCAGTTCTTC
D gene: NA; clone size: once; V gene: TRBV6-5; CDR3 length: 13; J gene: TRBJ2-1; CDR3 protein: CASRTSASNEQFF; CDR3 DNA: TGTGCCAGCAGAACTTCCGCGTCAAATGAGCAGTTCTTC
D gene: NA; clone size: NA; V gene: TRBV6-5; CDR3 length: 14; J gene: TRBJ1-1; CDR3 protein: CASSSNRENTEAFF; CDR3 DNA: TGTGCCAGCAGTTCGAACAGGGAGAACACTGAAGCTTTCTTT
D gene: NA; clone size: NA; V gene: TRBV5-1; CDR3 length: 14; J gene: TRBJ1-1; CDR3 protein: CASSLGGASTEAFF; CDR3 DNA: TGCGCCAGCAGCTTGGGTGGGGCGAGTACTGAAGCTTTCTTT
D gene: NA; clone size: NA; V gene: TRBV5-1; CDR3 length: 13; J gene: TRBJ1-2; CDR3 protein: CASSLAGDYGYTF; CDR3 DNA: TGCGCCAGCAGCTTGGCAGGGGACTATGGCTACACCTTC
D gene: NA; clone size: NA; V gene: TRBV6-1; CDR3 length: 15; J gene: TRBJ1-5; CDR3 protein: CASSEGNSPNQPQHF; CDR3 DNA: TGTGCCAGCAGTGAGGGTAACAGTCCCAATCAGCCCCAGCATTTT
D gene: TRBD2; clone size: NA; V gene: TRBV28; CDR3 length: 15; J gene: TRBJ2-1; CDR3 protein: CASSGGGTYIGEQFF; CDR3 DNA: TGTGCCAGCAGTGGCGGGGGGACTTACATCGGTGAGCAGTTCTTC
D gene: NA; clone size: NA; V gene: TRBV7-2; CDR3 length: 15; J gene: TRBJ2-5; CDR3 protein: CASSSEGRDWETQYF; CDR3 DNA: TGTGCCAGCAGCTCCGAGGGGCGGGACTGGGAGACCCAGTACTTC
D gene: NA; clone size: NA; V gene: TRBV5-6; CDR3 length: 14; J gene: TRBJ2-3; CDR3 protein: CASSLGGGTDTQYF; CDR3 DNA: TGTGCCAGCAGCTTGGGAGGCGGGACAGATACGCAGTATTTT
D gene: TRBD1; clone size: NA; V gene: TRBV2; CDR3 length: 15; J gene: TRBJ2-7; CDR3 protein: CATIRPDRVRYEQYF; CDR3 DNA: TGTGCCACAATAAGACCGGACAGGGTTCGGTACGAGCAGTACTTC
D gene: NA; clone size: NA; V gene: TRBV19; CDR3 length: 14; J gene: TRBJ1-3; CDR3 protein: CASLPRADGNTIYF; CDR3 DNA: TGTGCCAGTCTCCCCAGGGCGGACGGAAACACCATATATTTT
D gene: NA; clone size: few; V gene: TRBV19; CDR3 length: 15; J gene: TRBJ1-1; CDR3 protein: CASSIGQEPNTEAFF; CDR3 DNA: TGTGCCAGTAGTATAGGTCAGGAACCGAACACTGAAGCTTTCTTT
D gene: TRBD2; clone size: NA; V gene: TRBV9; CDR3 length: 16; J gene: TRBJ2-1; CDR3 protein: CASSAPVAGSYNEQFF; CDR3 DNA: TGTGCCAGCAGCGCCCCAGTAGCGGGGAGCTACAATGAGCAGTTCTTC
D gene: TRBD1; clone size: NA; V gene: TRBV7-2; CDR3 length: 15; J gene: TRBJ2-5; CDR3 protein: CASSVGTVTGETQYF; CDR3 DNA: TGTGCCAGCAGCGTAGGGACAGTAACAGGAGAGACCCAGTACTTC
D gene: NA; clone size: NA; V gene: TRBV5-1; CDR3 length: 13; J gene: TRBJ2-2; CDR3 protein: CASSYGRAGELFF; CDR3 DNA: TGCGCCAGCAGTTATGGGCGTGCCGGGGAGCTGTTTTTT
D gene: NA; clone size: once; V gene: TRBV7-2; CDR3 length: 16; J gene: TRBJ2-2; CDR3 protein: CASSPRTGLGTGELFF; CDR3 DNA: TGTGCCAGCAGCCCGCGTACAGGGTTGGGCACCGGGGAGCTGTTTTTT
D gene: NA; clone size: NA; V gene: TRBV6-1; CDR3 length: 18; J gene: TRBJ2-2; CDR3 protein: CASSERMGWATNTGELFF; CDR3 DNA: TGTGCCAGCAGTGAAAGAATGGGTTGGGCCACGAACACCGGGGAGCTGTTTTTT
D gene: NA; clone size: NA; V gene: TRBV3-1/TRBV3-2; CDR3 length: 18; J gene: TRBJ1-4; CDR3 protein: CASSPQGPTIPTNEKLFF; CDR3 DNA: TGTGCCAGCAGCCCACAGGGCCCGACGATCCCAACTAATGAAAAACTGTTTTTT
D gene: TRBD1; clone size: NA; V gene: TRBV6-1; CDR3 length: 16; J gene: TRBJ2-4; CDR3 protein: CASSELTTDRGNIQYF; CDR3 DNA: TGTGCCAGCAGTGAGCTCACGACCGACAGGGGGAACATTCAGTACTTC
D gene: TRBD1; clone size: NA; V gene: TRBV3-1/TRBV3-2; CDR3 length: 13; J gene: TRBJ1-1; CDR3 protein: CASSRDSAIEAFF; CDR3 DNA: TGTGCCAGCAGCCGGGACAGTGCAATTGAAGCTTTCTTT
D gene: TRBD1; clone size: few; V gene: TRBV6-6; CDR3 length: 12; J gene: TRBJ1-2; CDR3 protein: CATTGDSYGYTF; CDR3 DNA: TGTGCCACCACAGGGGATAGCTATGGCTACACCTTC
D gene: NA; clone size: once; V gene: TRBV4-1; CDR3 length: 18; J gene: TRBJ2-7; CDR3 protein: CASSRTSSGQGRFYEQYF; CDR3 DNA: TGCGCCAGCAGCCGCACTTCCTCGGGGCAGGGGCGCTTCTACGAGCAGTACTTC
D gene: TRBD1; clone size: few; V gene: TRBV5-1; CDR3 length: 14; J gene: TRBJ1-6; CDR3 protein: CASSFGGTEGTLHF; CDR3 DNA: TGCGCCAGCAGCTTCGGCGGGACAGAGGGCACCCTCCACTTT
D gene: NA; clone size: NA; V gene: TRBV5-1; CDR3 length: 12; J gene: TRBJ1-1; CDR3 protein: CASSQTFDEAFF; CDR3 DNA: TGCGCCAGCAGCCAGACTTTTGATGAAGCTTTCTTT
D gene: NA; clone size: NA; V gene: TRBV7-9; CDR3 length: 15; J gene: TRBJ1-5; CDR3 protein: CASSLDGKEGQPQHF; CDR3 DNA: TGTGCCAGCAGCTTAGACGGCAAGGAGGGACAGCCCCAGCATTTT
D gene: NA; clone size: NA; V gene: TRBV5-6; CDR3 length: 14; J gene: TRBJ1-3; CDR3 protein: CASSFGYSGNTIYF; CDR3 DNA: TGTGCCAGCAGCTTCGGTTACTCTGGAAACACCATATATTTT
D gene: NA; clone size: NA; V gene: TRBV2; CDR3 length: 13; J gene: TRBJ1-2; CDR3 protein: CASSEFGSNGYTF; CDR3 DNA: TGTGCCAGCAGTGAATTTGGTTCTAATGGCTACACCTTC
D gene: NA; clone size: NA; V gene: TRBV30; CDR3 length: 14; J gene: TRBJ1-4; CDR3 protein: CAWSVLGTGEKLFF; CDR3 DNA: TGTGCCTGGAGTGTACTGGGGACTGGGGAAAAACTGTTTTTT
D gene: NA; clone size: NA; V gene: TRBV27; CDR3 length: 14; J gene: TRBJ2-2; CDR3 protein: CASSSSWAAGELFF; CDR3 DNA: TGTGCCAGCAGTTCTAGCTGGGCGGCCGGGGAGCTGTTTTTT
D gene: NA; clone size: many; V gene: TRBV6-6; CDR3 length: 15; J gene: TRBJ1-2; CDR3 protein: CASSYDSYGGLGYTF; CDR3 DNA: TGTGCCAGCAGTTACGATTCATACGGGGGATTGGGCTACACCTTC
D gene: TRBD1; clone size: NA; V gene: TRBV19; CDR3 length: 16; J gene: TRBJ1-1; CDR3 protein: CASTLGQARPYTEAFF; CDR3 DNA: TGTGCCAGTACATTGGGACAGGCTCGACCTTACACTGAAGCTTTCTTT
D gene: TRBD2; clone size: NA; V gene: TRBV24-1; CDR3 length: 17; J gene: TRBJ2-3; CDR3 protein: CATSDSIAGTSTDTQYF; CDR3 DNA: TGTGCCACCAGTGATTCAATAGCGGGGACGAGCACAGATACGCAGTATTTT
D gene: NA; clone size: few; V gene: TRBV9; CDR3 length: 15; J gene: TRBJ1-5; CDR3 protein: CASSVDPDGEGPQHF; CDR3 DNA: TGTGCCAGCAGCGTAGATCCCGACGGGGAAGGGCCCCAGCATTTT
D gene: NA; clone size: NA; V gene: TRBV5-6; CDR3 length: 14; J gene: TRBJ2-3; CDR3 protein: CASSLPLRADTQYF; CDR3 DNA: TGTGCCAGCAGCTTGCCCCTCAGGGCAGATACGCAGTATTTT
D gene: TRBD1; clone size: once; V gene: TRBV2; CDR3 length: 14; J gene: TRBJ1-1; CDR3 protein: CASSVEGANTEAFF; CDR3 DNA: TGTGCCAGCAGTGTGGAGGGGGCGAACACTGAAGCTTTCTTT
D gene: TRBD1; clone size: once; V gene: TRBV11-3; CDR3 length: 13; J gene: TRBJ1-1; CDR3 protein: CASSGQGDTEAFF; CDR3 DNA: TGTGCCAGCAGCGGACAGGGGGACACTGAAGCTTTCTTT
D gene: NA; clone size: once; V gene: TRBV10-2; CDR3 length: 14; J gene: TRBJ1-1; CDR3 protein: CASSVPDTNTEAFF; CDR3 DNA: TGCGCCAGCAGTGTCCCGGACACGAACACTGAAGCTTTCTTT
D gene: NA; clone size: NA; V gene: TRBV19; CDR3 length: 14; J gene: TRBJ2-7; CDR3 protein: CASSNGPSSYEQYF; CDR3 DNA: TGTGCCAGTAGTAATGGTCCCAGCTCCTACGAGCAGTACTTC
D gene: NA; clone size: NA; V gene: TRBV2; CDR3 length: 13; J gene: TRBJ1-5; CDR3 protein: CASGVGRDQPQHF; CDR3 DNA: TGTGCCAGCGGTGTGGGTCGGGATCAGCCCCAGCATTTT
D gene: NA; clone size: NA; V gene: TRBV4-1; CDR3 length: 17; J gene: TRBJ1-3; CDR3 protein: CASSQDRRRQVENTIYF; CDR3 DNA: TGCGCCAGCAGCCAAGATCGACGACGACAGGTTGAAAACACCATATATTTT
D gene: TRBD1; clone size: NA; V gene: TRBV5-1; CDR3 length: 16; J gene: TRBJ1-4; CDR3 protein: CASSSDRGSTNEKLFF; CDR3 DNA: TGCGCCAGCAGCTCCGACAGGGGGTCAACTAATGAAAAACTGTTTTTT
D gene: TRBD1; clone size: NA; V gene: TRBV19; CDR3 length: 16; J gene: TRBJ1-5; CDR3 protein: CASSGTGGTGNQPQHF; CDR3 DNA: TGTGCCAGTAGTGGGACAGGGGGCACTGGCAATCAGCCCCAGCATTTT
D gene: TRBD1; clone size: NA; V gene: TRBV19; CDR3 length: 14; J gene: TRBJ1-2; CDR3 protein: CASSMAGGDYGYTF; CDR3 DNA: TGTGCCAGTTCGATGGCAGGGGGCGACTATGGCTACACCTTC